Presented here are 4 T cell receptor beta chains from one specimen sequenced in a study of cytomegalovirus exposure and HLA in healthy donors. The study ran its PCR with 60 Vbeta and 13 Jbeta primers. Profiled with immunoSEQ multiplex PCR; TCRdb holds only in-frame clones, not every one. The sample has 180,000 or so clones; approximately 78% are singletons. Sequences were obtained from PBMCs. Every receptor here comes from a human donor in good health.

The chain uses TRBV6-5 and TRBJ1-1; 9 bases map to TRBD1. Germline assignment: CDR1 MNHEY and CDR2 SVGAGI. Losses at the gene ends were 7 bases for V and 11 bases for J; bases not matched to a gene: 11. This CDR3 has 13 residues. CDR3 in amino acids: CASTPVRDRVAFF. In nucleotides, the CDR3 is TGTGCCAGCACCCCCGTGAGGGACAGGGTGGCTTTCTTT.

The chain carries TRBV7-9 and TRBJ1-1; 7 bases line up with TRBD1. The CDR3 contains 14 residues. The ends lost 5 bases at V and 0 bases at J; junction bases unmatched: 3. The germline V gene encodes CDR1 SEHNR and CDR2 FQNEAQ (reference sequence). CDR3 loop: CASSTGTVNTEAFF. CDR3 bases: TGTGCCAGCAGCACCGGGACAGTGAACACTGAAGCTTTCTTT.

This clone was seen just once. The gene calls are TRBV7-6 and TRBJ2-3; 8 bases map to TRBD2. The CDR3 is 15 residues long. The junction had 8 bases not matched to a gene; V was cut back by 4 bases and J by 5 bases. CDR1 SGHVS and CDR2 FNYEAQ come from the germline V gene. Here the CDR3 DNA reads TGTGCCAGCAGCTCGGGACTAGTGAGAGGAGATACGCAGTATTTT. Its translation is CASSSGLVRGDTQYF. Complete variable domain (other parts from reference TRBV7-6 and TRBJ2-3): GAGVSQSPRYKVTKRGQDVALRCDPISGHVSLYWYRQALGQGPEFLTYFNYEAQQDKSGLPNDRFSAERPEGSISTLTIQRTEQRDSAMYRCASSSGLVRGDTQYFGPGTRLTVL.

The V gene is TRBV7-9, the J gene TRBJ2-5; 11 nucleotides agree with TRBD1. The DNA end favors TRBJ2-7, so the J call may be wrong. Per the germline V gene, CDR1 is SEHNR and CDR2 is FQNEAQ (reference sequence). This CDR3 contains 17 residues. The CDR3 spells CASSPPGDRGIPYEQYF. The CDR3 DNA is TGTGCCAGCAGCCCCCCGGGGGACAGGGGGATCCCCTACGAGCAGTACTTC.